This TCR beta chain was sequenced in a study of T cells of healthy individuals. The table lists this clonotype with many counts. TCRdb ran MiXCR on the 5' RACE reads and lists one entry per CDR3 protein. The table has some 85,000 distinct CDR3 sequences, about 4.8% seen once. Germline CDR1 reads SGHVS; CDR2 reads FQNEAQ. V lost 5 bases, J lost 6 bases, and 10 bases lay in between. The CDR3 covers 12 residues. The clonotype originates from a female donor in good health. V and J are TRBV7-8 and TRBJ2-5; the D is unclear. In nucleotides, the CDR3 is TGTGCCAGCAGCCCGGCTATAAAGACCCAGTACTTC. Translation: CASSPAIKTQYF.